This T cell receptor (beta chain) stems from a study of radiotherapy plus CTLA-4 blockade in lung cancer. The junction had 7 bases not matched to a gene; V was cut back by 5 bases and J by 4 bases. The germline V gene encodes CDR1 LNHDA and CDR2 SQIVND (reference sequence). This CDR3 has 15 amino acids. Method: immunoSEQ multiplex PCR; TCRdb's copy keeps in-frame clones and lacks some. The table records some 90,000 clones, around 83% of them present only once. The origin of this receptor is a human donor with non-small cell lung cancer who had stable disease on radiotherapy plus ipilimumab. The gene calls are TRBV19 and TRBJ1-1, with TRBD1 matching 10 bases. Sequencing was performed on peripheral blood, taken from a patient treated with radiotherapy plus ipilimumab. CDR3 sequence: CASSSRTGGVTEAFF. In DNA form, the CDR3 reads TGTGCCAGTAGTTCGCGGACAGGGGGGGTCACTGAAGCTTTCTTT.